At least ten counts were recorded for the clone carrying this T cell receptor beta chain. Its cognate antigen is unknown. This sample is drawn from a study of response to subunit inactivated influenza vaccine. TCRdb reprocessed the RT-PCR reads with MiXCR, giving one entry per CDR3 protein. This repertoire shows about half a million distinct CDR3 sequences, approximately 11% found once; its top ten account for approximately 12%. General study results and limits: Authors suggested each seasonal flu vaccination may recruit only limited numbers of new T cells.

This CDR3 contains 11 residues. V lost 3 bases to trimming and J lost 5 bases, with 4 bases between them. The sequencing here drew on PBMCs from blood, taken roughly 46 days after vaccination. The origin of this receptor is a man between 50 and 59 years old who received an inactivated influenza vaccine. The rearrangement uses TRBV12-3 or TRBV12-4 and TRBJ1-2; no firm D call. Here the CDR3 reads CASSLRYGYTF. CDR3 DNA: TGTGCCAGCAGTTTGCGGTATGGCTACACCTTC.